This TCR beta chain was sequenced for a study of control samples from healthy donors and cancer patients. The table came from immunoSEQ multiplex PCR; TCRdb's copy has only in-frame clones and leaves some out. The sample lists about 100,000 clones; approximately 82% were seen once. The CDR3 extends over 15 amino acids. The V and J ends lost 3 bases and 8 bases respectively, with 19 bases between them. Germline CDR1 and CDR2: KGHSH and LQKENI. V is TRBV18 and J is TRBJ1-1, with a weak D call TRBD1 (6 bases). The receptor's source is a young man in good health. Source material: blood. CDR3 bases: TGTGCCAGCTCACCCCCCATGGGGCAGGGGTCGGAAGCTTTCTTT. It translates to CASSPPMGQGSEAFF. Together with reference TRBV18 and TRBJ1-1, the CDR3 gives the full variable domain: NAGVMQNPRHLVRRRGQEARLRCSPMKGHSHVYWYRQLPEEGLKFMVYLQKENIIDESGMPKERFSAEFPKEGPSILRIQQVVRGDSAAYFCASSPPMGQGSEAFFGQGTRLTVV.